This T cell receptor (beta chain) was identified in a study of blood T cells in healthy people across ages. For the second PCR, which ran for roughly 6 to 12 cycles, a sample-barcoded 5' primer and a J-beta primer mix were used. TCRdb re-called the 5' RACE reads with MiXCR, one entry per CDR3 protein. The data show some 760,000 distinct CDR3 sequences, approximately 25% seen once. The CDR3 covers 15 residues. Per the germline V gene, CDR1 is MDHEN and CDR2 is SYDVKM. The V and J ends lost 8 bases and 4 bases respectively, with 15 bases between them. The same sample was also studied in work on T cells of mothers and their children. From that paper: It was related mother-child pairs that showed slightly higher overlap than unrelated pairs, without reaching significance.

Source material: blood. The receptor comes from a boy younger than 18 in good health. The chain combines TRBV28 with TRBJ1-6; D is unclear. The CDR3 protein is CASLQSGFYNSPLHF. Here the CDR3 DNA reads TGTGCCAGCCTCCAGTCGGGTTTTTATAATTCACCCCTCCACTTT. Drawing the rest from reference TRBV28 and TRBJ1-6, the complete variable domain is DVKVTQSSRYLVKRTGEKVFLECVQDMDHENMFWYRQDPGLGLRLIYFSYDVKMKEKGDIPEGYSVSREKKERFSLILESASTNQTSMYLCASLQSGFYNSPLHFGNGTRLTVT.